This record concerns one T cell receptor (beta chain) sequence. The sample is drawn from a study of blood T cell repertoires in COVID-19. Study-wide context: Researchers got acute and convalescent COVID-19 samples from the United States, Italy and Spain. The cDNA or gDNA used as material had been derived from T cells, B-cell-depleted T cells, or PBMCs.

Per the study methods: Reference gene primer amplification in the assay estimated nucleated cell counts. The table came from immunoSEQ multiplex PCR; TCRdb's copy has only in-frame clones and leaves some out. V, J and clone size are those of that table, while D and trimming were read from the DNA. Of approximately 220,000 clones detected, 81% appear once; the ten largest clones hold 7.5% to 9%. This CDR3 comprises 13 residues. CDR1 is SNHLY and CDR2 is FYNNEI in the germline V gene. The trim removed 6 bases at V and 3 bases at J, leaving 3 bases unmatched. The V call is TRBV2, the J call TRBJ1-2; 8 bases fit TRBD1. The sample consisted of peripheral blood. This clonotype originated in an elderly woman with acute or convalescent COVID-19. CDR3 residues: CASREDRDYGYTF. The DNA of the CDR3 is TGTGCCAGCAGAGAGGACAGGGACTATGGCTACACCTTC. Drawing the rest from reference TRBV2 and TRBJ1-2, the complete variable domain is EPEVTQTPSHQVTQMGQEVILRCVPISNHLYFYWYRQILGQKVEFLVSFYNNEISEKSEIFDDQFSVERPDGSNFTLKIRSTKLEDSAMYFCASREDRDYGYTFGSGTRLTVV.